What follows are 15 T cell receptor beta chains derived from one specimen sequenced in a study of type 1 regulatory T cells (dated by TCRdb to the early 2020s). These receptors are not linked to any known antigen. TCRdb names Illumina MiSeq as the instrument used. TCRdb trimmed public reads at Q25 via fastp, called clones via MiXCR and kept in-frame beta chains. One record per CDR3 amino acid sequence lists the most common genes and DNA. The sample profile shows 63,000 or so distinct CDR3 sequences; roughly 50% of them were found once. Together, the top ten hold 2% to 2.5% of the sample. Sequenced: cultured non-Tr1 T cells, either the whole culture or a sorted T cell fraction (not recorded which). This specimen's cell subset or site label, per the study, means: non-Tr1 population from the T-allo10 product. These receptors were collected from a human donor in good health.

The chain uses TRBV18 and TRBJ1-6; possibly TRBD1 for D (5 bases). The CDR3 totals 18 residues. Germline CDR1 reads KGHSH; CDR2 reads LQKENI. With 2 bases removed from V and 5 bases from J, the gap between germline ends came to 19 bases. Written as DNA, the CDR3 is TGTGCCAGCTCACCAGTCGTGCAGGGATCTAATAATAATTCACCCCTCCACTTT. Translated: CASSPVVQGSNNNSPLHF.

The V gene is TRBV7-3, the J gene TRBJ2-1; 10 bases align to TRBD2. CDR1 SGHTA and CDR2 FQGTGA come from the germline V gene. With 1 base clipped from V and 0 bases from J, the junction kept 9 bases outside the gene matches. The CDR3 has 19 residues. CDR3: CASSLMILAGDSSYNEQFF. The CDR3 DNA is TGTGCCAGCAGCTTAATGATCCTAGCGGGGGACAGCTCCTACAATGAGCAGTTCTTC.

This clonotype was observed a single time. This rearrangement joins TRBV2 to TRBJ2-1; TRBD2 aligns across 8 bases. This CDR3 region has 16 residues. V was pared by 7 bases and J by 0 bases, with 8 bases of the junction left unmatched. Germline lookup yields CDR1 SNHLY and CDR2 FYNNEI. CDR3 protein: CASTETGTSSYNEQFF. Here the CDR3 DNA reads TGTGCCAGCACCGAGACCGGGACTAGCTCCTACAATGAGCAGTTCTTC.

CDR3 bases: TGTGCCAGCAGTGAATTCGAGGGGGCGCGTTTAGAGACCCAGTACTTC. Translated: CASSEFEGARLETQYF. The chain is built from TRBV6-1 and TRBJ2-5, with 7 bases lining up with TRBD1. The ends lost 2 bases at V and 4 bases at J; junction bases unmatched: 10. CDR3 length: 16 amino acids. Germline V CDR1 and CDR2: MNHNS, SASEGT.

V gene TRBV28 combines with J gene TRBJ1-1, with a weak D call TRBD1 (5 bases). CDR3 length: 12 amino acids. Germline V lookup: CDR1 MDHEN, CDR2 SYDVKM. The ends were cut back, 5 bases at V and 7 bases at J, with 11 bases in the middle. The chain's CDR3 is CASSLRVSEAFF. The DNA for the CDR3 is TGTGCCAGCAGTCTCAGGGTCAGTGAAGCTTTCTTT.

This clonotype was detected once. The rearrangement uses TRBV20-1 and TRBJ2-3; 10 nucleotides match TRBD2. J lost 10 bases, V lost 3 bases, and 7 bases had no gene match. The CDR3 has 13 residues. Germline V CDR1 and CDR2: DFQATT, SNEGSKA (reference sequence). The CDR3 loop reads CSASTSGVLAQYF. CDR3 DNA sequence: TGCAGTGCTAGTACTAGCGGGGTACTGGCGCAGTATTTT.

The chain joins TRBV29-1 to TRBJ2-4, with D unresolved. This CDR3 region has 12 residues. V was shortened by 7 bases and J by 7 bases, with 14 bases between the two germline ends. Looked up from germline, CDR1 is SQVTM and CDR2 is ANQGSEA. The chain's CDR3 is CSASGLRNIQYF. The CDR3 coding sequence is TGCAGCGCCTCCGGGCTGAGGAACATTCAGTACTTC.

The chain links TRBV7-2 to TRBJ2-1, with TRBD2 matching over 13 bases. The CDR3 contains 15 residues. J gave up 10 bases and V 7 bases, and 10 bases lay outside the gene matches. Germline V gene data show CDR1 as SGHTA and CDR2 as FQGNSA. CDR3 coding DNA: TGTGCCAGCAAGCTTACTAGCGGGGGGGCAGGGGAGCAGTTCTTC. It yields the protein CASKLTSGGAGEQFF.

The CDR3 loop reads CSARTGGGYNEQFF. The DNA for the CDR3 is TGCAGTGCTAGAACGGGGGGCGGGTACAATGAGCAGTTCTTC. V usage is TRBV20-1 and J usage is TRBJ2-1, with D tentatively TRBD2 (7 bases). The germline V gene has CDR1 DFQATT and CDR2 SNEGSKA (reference sequence). The length of the CDR3 is 14 residues. The V end lost 2 bases, the J end lost 4 bases, and 12 bases lay between the germline ends.

This chain uses TRBV4-2 with TRBJ1-2; tentatively, D is TRBD1 (5 bases). CDR1 is LGHNA, CDR2 YNFKEQ, per germline. V lost 2 bases and J 1 base, leaving 20 bases between the germline ends. The CDR3 contains 18 residues. The CDR3 nucleotides are TGTGCCAGCAGCCAACTAGGGGAGCGGGGAAGAGGTAACTATGGCTACACCTTC. This gives the protein CASSQLGERGRGNYGYTF.

The V call is TRBV11-3, the J call TRBJ2-2; 12 bases are a match to TRBD2. This CDR3 has 15 amino acids. J was trimmed by 6 bases and V by 5 bases; bases with no gene match: 4. In germline, CDR1 is SGHNT, CDR2 YENEEA. The CDR3 DNA follows: TGTGCCAGCAGCCCTAGCGGGGGGGTCCCCGGGGAGCTGTTTTTT. Translation gives CASSPSGGVPGELFF.

In this sample, this clonotype turned up once. The chain has TRBV28 and TRBJ2-5; D is ambiguous. The CDR3 loop spans 11 amino acids. The V gene lost 6 bases and the J gene lost 7 bases, with 9 bases spanning the gap. CDR1 is MDHEN, CDR2 SYDVKM, per germline. The CDR3 DNA follows: TGTGCCAGCAGGTCCCGTGGGACCCAGTACTTC. Translated, it gives CASRSRGTQYF.

This clonotype was picked up a small number of times. The V gene is TRBV6-1, the J gene TRBJ1-6; possible D gene TRBD1, 5 bases. Germline V gene sequence: CDR1 MNHNS, CDR2 SASEGT. The CDR3 loop spans 16 amino acids. Trimming pared 5 bases from V and 0 bases from J, leaving 11 bases between. CDR3 bases: TGTGCCAGCAGTAGCGAGGGGAGCTCCTATAATTCACCCCTCCACTTT. Protein: CASSSEGSSYNSPLHF.

This rearrangement joins TRBV20-1 to TRBJ2-3, with D uncertain. Germline CDR1 and CDR2: DFQATT and SNEGSKA (reference sequence). Trimming cost V 1 base and J 6 bases, with 20 bases left between them. The CDR3 is 16 residues long. The CDR3 nucleotides read TGCAGTGCTAGAGGACGGTGGCCCCTTGACTCGGATACGCAGTATTTT. Its translation is CSARGRWPLDSDTQYF.

This clonotype was detected only a few times. The V and J genes are TRBV28 and TRBJ2-4; D possibly corresponds to TRBD2 (6 bases). V lost 6 bases and J 6 bases, leaving 18 bases between the germline ends. CDR1 and CDR2 (germline): MDHEN, SYDVKM. This CDR3 contains 15 residues. The CDR3 spells CASSLHHWRGNIQYF. CDR3 nucleotides: TGTGCCAGCAGCCTACATCATTGGAGGGGAAACATTCAGTACTTC.